The 6 T cell receptor beta chains reported below all come from one sample, sequenced in a study of identifying expanded T cells in peripheral blood. Libraries were prepared by immunoSEQ multiplex PCR; TCRdb keeps only in-frame clonotypes and omits some of them. The sample carries about 82,000 clones, over 85% recorded once. Sequenced input: blood. These receptors were collected from a person aged 18 to 70 in good health.

This rearrangement joins TRBV5-6 to TRBJ2-7; D gene uncertain. CDR1 and CDR2 (germline): SGHDT, YYEEEE. The CDR3 contains 14 residues. The V end was cut by 2 bases, the J end by 0 bases, with 9 bases between. The CDR3 protein is CASSLASSSYEQYF. The CDR3 coding sequence is TGTGCCAGCAGCTTAGCGTCGAGCTCCTACGAGCAGTACTTC.

The V gene is TRBV9, the J gene TRBJ1-2, with D uncertain. Germline CDR1 SGDLS, CDR2 YYNGEE. The CDR3 runs 16 residues. V lost 3 bases and J lost 1, with 16 bases in between. CDR3 DNA: TGTGCCAGCAGCGCCGAGGGTCTGGGCGGTAACTATGGCTACACCTTC. As protein: CASSAEGLGGNYGYTF.

This clone was found once. J is TRBJ1-3 and V is TRBV27; D unresolved. CDR3 length: 14 residues. V lost 4 bases and J 1 base, leaving 8 bases between the germline ends. CDR1 is MNHEY, CDR2 SMNVEV, per germline (reference sequence). CDR3 residues: CASSSLGSGNTIYF. The CDR3 coding sequence is TGTGCCAGCAGTTCCCTGGGGTCTGGAAACACCATATATTTT.

This clone was counted between two and nine times. The chain carries TRBV30 and TRBJ2-2; 8 nucleotides line up with TRBD1. The germline V gene has CDR1 GTSNPN and CDR2 SVGIG (reference sequence). The CDR3 sequence is 15 residues long. The CDR3 DNA reads as TGTGCTTCCCCGGGCGGACAGGGTCCCACCGGGGAGCTGTTTTTT. Translated, it gives CASPGGQGPTGELFF.

J is TRBJ1-5 and V is TRBV28; the D gene is possibly TRBD1 (6 bases). The CDR3 has 12 residues. V lost 4 bases to trimming and J lost 9 bases, with 10 bases between them. Germline V gives CDR1 MDHEN, CDR2 SYDVKM. This CDR3 is CASSSTTGPQHF. The CDR3 DNA is TGTGCCAGCAGTTCTACGACAGGGCCCCAGCATTTT.

V gene TRBV5-1 combines with J gene TRBJ2-2; unclear D gene. The CDR3 has 14 amino acids. Germline assignment: CDR1 SGHRS and CDR2 YFSETQ. Trimming stripped 4 bases from V and 0 bases from J, with 7 bases between. This CDR3 reads CASSDPPNTGELFF. The DNA of the CDR3 is TGCGCCAGCAGCGACCCTCCGAACACCGGGGAGCTGTTTTTT.